Listed below are T cell receptor beta chains from one sample, sequenced in a study of PD-L1 blockade in urothelial cancer. TCRdb's table, derived via immunoSEQ multiplex PCR, lists solely in-frame clones and lacks some. The sample has 60,000 to 85,000 clones; about 90% are singletons. The sequencing here drew on PBMCs, taken around atezolizumab (anti-PD-L1) treatment. The receptors derive from a woman aged 70 to 79 with urothelial cancer. Both conserved end residues are part of each CDR3. The D gene is left open where the match is weak. Expanded clones get a size class; other rows say once, few or many, or leave the size out.

j_gene	v_gene	len	abundance	d_gene	CDR3aa	CDR3nt
TRBJ2-7	TRBV7-2	14	-	-	CASSRTPEIYEQYF	TGTGCCAGCAGCCGAACCCCGGAGATCTACGAGCAGTACTTC
TRBJ2-6	TRBV6-6	13	-	-	CASTGAGANVLTF	TGTGCCAGCACCGGGGCTGGGGCCAACGTCCTGACTTTC
TRBJ2-7	TRBV29-1	15	-	TRBD1	CSVAPSGGAGHEQYF	TGCAGCGTTGCACCCTCAGGGGGCGCGGGCCACGAGCAGTACTTC
TRBJ2-2	TRBV30	16	once	TRBD2	CAWSVLFGGAGGELFF	TGTGCCTGGAGTGTTCTCTTCGGGGGGGCCGGCGGGGAGCTGTTTTTT
TRBJ2-7	TRBV10-1	13	-	-	CASSESGRDEQYF	TGCGCCAGCAGTGAGTCGGGCAGGGACGAGCAGTACTTC
TRBJ2-1	TRBV6-5	15	-	TRBD1	CASSQTGGGYNEQFF	TGTGCCAGCAGTCAGACAGGGGGTGGGTACAATGAGCAGTTCTTC
TRBJ1-1	TRBV2	14	once	TRBD1	CASRTGDWNTEAFF	TGTGCCAGCAGGACAGGGGATTGGAACACTGAAGCTTTCTTT
TRBJ2-7	TRBV29-1	15	once	TRBD1	CSAERGTGLGYEQYF	TGCAGCGCCGAACGGGGGACAGGTCTGGGCTACGAGCAGTACTTC
TRBJ1-1	TRBV11-2	13	-	TRBD1	CAGGSGQYTEAFF	TGTGCCGGAGGCTCGGGACAGTACACTGAAGCTTTCTTT
TRBJ1-3	TRBV30	13	-	-	CAWNSGSGNTIYF	TGTGCCTGGAACTCAGGGTCTGGAAACACCATATATTTT
TRBJ1-5	TRBV4-1	15	few	-	CASSQEGARNQPQHF	TGCGCCAGCAGCCAAGAAGGGGCGCGCAATCAGCCCCAGCATTTT